Presented here are 13 T cell receptor beta chains from one specimen sequenced in a study of blood T cell repertoires in COVID-19. The method was immunoSEQ multiplex PCR; TCRdb's version includes in-frame clones alone and lacks a portion of them. The sample lists 200,000 to 300,000 clones; around 89% were seen once. The sequenced sample consisted of peripheral blood. The receptors stem from a woman in her thirties or forties with acute or convalescent COVID-19.

J is TRBJ2-3 and V is TRBV5-1; 13 nucleotides line up with TRBD2. Germline trimming cut 3 bases from V and 0 bases from J; bases unmatched to any gene: 16. Germline V gene data show CDR1 as SGHRS and CDR2 as YFSETQ. This CDR3 is built from 21 residues. CDR3 amino acids: CASSSQTSGGGSDSSTDTQYF. CDR3 nucleotides: TGCGCCAGCAGCTCCCAAACTAGCGGGGGGGGCTCGGACTCTAGCACAGATACGCAGTATTTT.

The J gene is TRBJ2-3, the V gene TRBV5-6, with D perhaps TRBD2 (5 bases). This CDR3 region has 13 residues. The V gene's germline CDR1 is SGHDT and CDR2 YYEEEE. Trimming removed 5 bases at V and 2 bases at J, with 9 bases between. CDR3 sequence reads: CASRGGHTDTQYF. The CDR3 DNA sequence: TGTGCCAGCAGGGGCGGGCACACAGATACGCAGTATTTT.

This clone was observed a single time. The chain employs TRBV18 and TRBJ2-5, with D maybe TRBD1 (6 bases). Germline CDR1 and CDR2: KGHSH and LQKENI. V gave up 2 bases and J gave up 6 bases, with 10 bases separating them. This CDR3 comprises 13 residues. CDR3 DNA: TGTGCCAGCTCACCAGACAGGCTAAAGACCCAGTACTTC. Protein product: CASSPDRLKTQYF. Supplemented by reference TRBV18 and TRBJ2-5, the full variable domain reads NAGVMQNPRHLVRRRGQEARLRCSPMKGHSHVYWYRQLPEEGLKFMVYLQKENIIDESGMPKERFSAEFPKEGPSILRIQQVVRGDSAAYFCASSPDRLKTQYFGPGTRLLVL.

The chain carries TRBV24-1 and TRBJ1-5; TRBD1 agrees at 9 bases. The CDR3 consists of 17 residues. Germline trimming cut 4 bases from V and 2 bases from J; bases unmatched to any gene: 8. Germline CDR1 KGHDR, CDR2 SFDVKD. The CDR3 here is CATSEDRGQTGNQPQHF. The CDR3 nucleotides are TGTGCCACCAGTGAGGACAGGGGACAAACGGGCAATCAGCCCCAGCATTTT.

This rearrangement joins TRBV5-1 to TRBJ2-1, with 7 bases matching TRBD2. Germline V gene data show CDR1 as SGHRS and CDR2 as YFSETQ. The trim removed 2 bases at V and 3 bases at J, leaving 5 bases unmatched. This CDR3 has 15 residues. The CDR3 region is CASSFEIAGYNEQFF. The CDR3 region has the DNA TGCGCCAGCAGCTTTGAGATAGCGGGCTACAATGAGCAGTTCTTC. Using reference TRBV5-1 and TRBJ2-1 for the parts outside the CDR3, the full variable domain is KAGVTQTPRYLIKTRGQQVTLSCSPISGHRSVSWYQQTPGQGLQFLFEYFSETQRNKGNFPGRFSGRQFSNSRSEMNVSTLELGDSALYLCASSFEIAGYNEQFFGPGTRLTVL.

This clone was recorded only once. The rearrangement joins TRBV19 to TRBJ2-3, with D perhaps TRBD1 (6 bases). Trimming shortened V by 10 bases and J by 0 bases, and 17 bases separated the two germline ends. The V gene's germline CDR1 is LNHDA and CDR2 SQIVND (reference sequence). The CDR3 length is 15 residues. The CDR3 sequence is CATDRTDDSTDTQYF. CDR3 nucleotides: TGTGCCACCGACCGGACAGATGACAGCACAGATACGCAGTATTTT.

The V and J genes are TRBV19 and TRBJ2-1; possible D gene TRBD2, 7 bases. Germline V gene data show CDR1 as LNHDA and CDR2 as SQIVND (reference sequence). This CDR3 contains 15 residues. Deletions cut 6 bases from V and 7 bases from J, with 19 bases between. The CDR3 region is CASSPRGHSGNEQFF. The CDR3 nucleotides read TGTGCCAGTAGCCCAAGGGGACATAGCGGGAATGAGCAGTTCTTC.

The V and J genes are TRBV30 and TRBJ1-4, with a possible D match to TRBD1 (5 bases). The CDR3 totals 15 residues. Germline loops: CDR1 GTSNPN, CDR2 SVGIG (reference sequence). The V and J ends lost 5 bases and 8 bases respectively, with 21 bases between them. CDR3 bases: TGTGCCTGGCAACCAGGATCAGGGTGGGGCGAAAAACTGTTTTTT. Encoded protein: CAWQPGSGWGEKLFF. Together with reference TRBV30 and TRBJ1-4, the CDR3 gives the full variable domain: SQTIHQWPATLVQPVGSPLSLECTVEGTSNPNLYWYRQAAGRGLQLLFYSVGIGQISSEVPQNLSASRPQDRQFILSSKKLLLSDSGFYLCAWQPGSGWGEKLFFGSGTQLSVL.

The chain has TRBV6-2 or TRBV6-3 and TRBJ1-5, with 9 bases lining up with TRBD1. This CDR3 comprises 14 residues. Germline CDR1 and CDR2: MNHEY and SVGEGT. V dropped 4 bases and J dropped 9; count of bases not matched to a gene: 7. This CDR3 is CASSSQDRGLPQHF. The DNA of the CDR3 is TGTGCCAGCAGTTCCCAGGACAGGGGATTGCCCCAGCATTTT.

V and J are TRBV2 and TRBJ1-1; 9 bases line up with TRBD1. The junction had 6 bases not matched to a gene; V was cut back by 6 bases and J by 4 bases. The CDR3 consists of 14 residues. Germline CDR1 and CDR2: SNHLY and FYNNEI. The CDR3 nucleotides read TGTGCCAGCAGGGAACAGGGGGCGAGCACTGAAGCTTTCTTT. It is translated as CASREQGASTEAFF. Together with reference TRBV2 and TRBJ1-1, the CDR3 gives the full variable domain: EPEVTQTPSHQVTQMGQEVILRCVPISNHLYFYWYRQILGQKVEFLVSFYNNEISEKSEIFDDQFSVERPDGSNFTLKIRSTKLEDSAMYFCASREQGASTEAFFGQGTRLTVV.

This clone showed up just once. The gene calls are TRBV27 and TRBJ1-2; tentative D call: TRBD1 (6 bases). The CDR3 spans 15 residues. V lost 2 bases and J 2 bases, leaving 12 bases between the germline ends. CDR1 is MNHEY and CDR2 is SMNVEV in the germline V gene (reference sequence). The DNA of the CDR3 is TGTGCCAGCAGTTTAACCGAGGGGGGGAACTATGGCTACACCTTC. This translates into CASSLTEGGNYGYTF.

The chain has TRBV12-3 or TRBV12-4 and TRBJ1-1; a possible D gene is TRBD1 (6 bases). V lost 6 bases, J lost 2 bases, and 10 bases lay in between. This CDR3 has 13 residues. As DNA, the CDR3 is TGTGCCAGCAGGCTAGGGGGTAACACTGAAGCTTTCTTT. Encoded protein: CASRLGGNTEAFF.

The J gene is TRBJ2-5, the V gene TRBV24-1, with D possibly TRBD1 on 5 matching bases. V was pared by 5 bases and J by 1 base, with 13 bases between. The CDR3 contains 15 residues. Germline V gene lookup returns CDR1 KGHDR and CDR2 SFDVKD. The CDR3 loop reads CATSGVQGPQETQYF. CDR3 coding DNA: TGTGCCACCAGTGGCGTCCAGGGTCCCCAAGAGACCCAGTACTTC.